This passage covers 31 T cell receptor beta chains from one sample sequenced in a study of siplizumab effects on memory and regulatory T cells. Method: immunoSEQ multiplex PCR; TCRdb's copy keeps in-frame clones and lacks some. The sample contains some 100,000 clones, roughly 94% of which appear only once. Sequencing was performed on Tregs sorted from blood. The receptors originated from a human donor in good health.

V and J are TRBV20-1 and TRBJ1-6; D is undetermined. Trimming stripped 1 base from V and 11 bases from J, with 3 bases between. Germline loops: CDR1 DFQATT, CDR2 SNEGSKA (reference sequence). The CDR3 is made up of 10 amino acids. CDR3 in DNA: TGCAGTGCTAGAGGTCCACCCCTCCACTTT. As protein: CSARGPPLHF.

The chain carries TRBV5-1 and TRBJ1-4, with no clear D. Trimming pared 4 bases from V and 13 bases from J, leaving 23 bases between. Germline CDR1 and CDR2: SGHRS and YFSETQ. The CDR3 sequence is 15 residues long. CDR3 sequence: CASSQSADGEGGLFF. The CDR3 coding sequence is TGCGCCAGCAGCCAATCGGCGGACGGTGAGGGTGGACTGTTTTTT.

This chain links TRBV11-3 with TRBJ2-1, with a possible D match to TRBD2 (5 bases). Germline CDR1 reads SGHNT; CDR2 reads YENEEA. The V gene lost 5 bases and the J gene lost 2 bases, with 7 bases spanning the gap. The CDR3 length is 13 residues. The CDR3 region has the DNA TGTGCCAGCAGCAGAGGGACCTACAATGAGCAGTTCTTC. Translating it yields CASSRGTYNEQFF. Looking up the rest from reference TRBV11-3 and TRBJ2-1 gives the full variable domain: EAGVVQSPRYKIIEKKQPVAFWCNPISGHNTLYWYLQNLGQGPELLIRYENEEAVDDSQLPKDRFSAERLKGVDSTLKIQPAELGDSAVYLCASSRGTYNEQFFGPGTRLTVL.

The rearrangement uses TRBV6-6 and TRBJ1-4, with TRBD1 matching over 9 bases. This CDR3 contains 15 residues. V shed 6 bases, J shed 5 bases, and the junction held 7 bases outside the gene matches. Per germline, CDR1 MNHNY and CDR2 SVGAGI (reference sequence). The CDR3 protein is CASSYPGQGNEKLFF. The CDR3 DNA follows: TGTGCCAGCAGCTATCCGGGACAGGGAAATGAAAAACTGTTTTTT.

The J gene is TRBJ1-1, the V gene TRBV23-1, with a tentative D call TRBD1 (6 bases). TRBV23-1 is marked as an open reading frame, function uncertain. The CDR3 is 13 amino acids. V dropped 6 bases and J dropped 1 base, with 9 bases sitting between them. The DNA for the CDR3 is TGCGCCAGCAGAAACAGGGAGAACACTGAAGCTTTCTTT. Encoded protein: CASRNRENTEAFF.

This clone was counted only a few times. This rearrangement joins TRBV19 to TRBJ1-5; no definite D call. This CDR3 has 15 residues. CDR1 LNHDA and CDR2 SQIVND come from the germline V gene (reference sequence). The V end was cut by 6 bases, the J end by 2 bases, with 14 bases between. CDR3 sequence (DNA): TGTGCCAGTAGGCCCAGGTCTTCGGGCAATCAGCCCCAGCATTTT. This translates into CASRPRSSGNQPQHF.

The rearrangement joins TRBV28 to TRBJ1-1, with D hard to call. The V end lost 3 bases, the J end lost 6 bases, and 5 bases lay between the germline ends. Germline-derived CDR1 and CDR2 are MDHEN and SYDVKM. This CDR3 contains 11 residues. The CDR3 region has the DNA TGTGCCAGCAGTTTGAGGGCTGAAGCTTTCTTT. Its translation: CASSLRAEAFF.

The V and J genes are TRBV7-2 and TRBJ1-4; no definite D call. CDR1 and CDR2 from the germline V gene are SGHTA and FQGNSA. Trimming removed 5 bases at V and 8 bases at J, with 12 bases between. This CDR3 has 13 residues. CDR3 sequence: CASSHGPSEKLFF. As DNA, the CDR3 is TGTGCCAGCAGCCACGGGCCATCCGAAAAACTGTTTTTT.

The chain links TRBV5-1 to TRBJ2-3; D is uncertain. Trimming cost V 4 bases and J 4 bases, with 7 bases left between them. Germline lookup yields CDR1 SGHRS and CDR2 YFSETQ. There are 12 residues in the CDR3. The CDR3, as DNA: TGCGCCAGCAGCCCAGAGGCAGATACGCAGTATTTT. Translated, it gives CASSPEADTQYF.

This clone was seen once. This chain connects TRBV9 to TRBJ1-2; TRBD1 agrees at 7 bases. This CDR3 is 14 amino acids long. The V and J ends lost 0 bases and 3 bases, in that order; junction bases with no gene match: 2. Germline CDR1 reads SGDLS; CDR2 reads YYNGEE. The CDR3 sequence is CASSVGRGHYGYTF. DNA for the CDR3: TGTGCCAGCAGCGTAGGGAGGGGGCACTATGGCTACACCTTC.

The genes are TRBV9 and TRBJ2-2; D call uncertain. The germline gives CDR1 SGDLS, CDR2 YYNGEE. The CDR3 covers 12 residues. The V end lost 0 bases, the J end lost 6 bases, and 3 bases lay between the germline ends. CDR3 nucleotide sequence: TGTGCCAGCAGCGTAGCCGCCGGGGAGCTGTTTTTT. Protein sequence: CASSVAAGELFF.

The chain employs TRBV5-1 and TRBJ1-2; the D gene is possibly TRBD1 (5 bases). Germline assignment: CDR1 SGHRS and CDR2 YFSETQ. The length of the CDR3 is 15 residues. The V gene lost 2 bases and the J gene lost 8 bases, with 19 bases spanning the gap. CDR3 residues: CASSFGSLGAGGYTF. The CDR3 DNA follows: TGCGCCAGCAGCTTTGGGTCCCTCGGGGCTGGAGGCTACACCTTC.

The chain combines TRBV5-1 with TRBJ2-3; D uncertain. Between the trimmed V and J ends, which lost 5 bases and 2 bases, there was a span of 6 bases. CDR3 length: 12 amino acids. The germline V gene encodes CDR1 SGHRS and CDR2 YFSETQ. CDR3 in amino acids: CASSKFTDTQYF. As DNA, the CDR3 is TGCGCCAGCAGTAAATTCACAGATACGCAGTATTTT. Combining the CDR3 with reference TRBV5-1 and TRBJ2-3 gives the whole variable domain KAGVTQTPRYLIKTRGQQVTLSCSPISGHRSVSWYQQTPGQGLQFLFEYFSETQRNKGNFPGRFSGRQFSNSRSEMNVSTLELGDSALYLCASSKFTDTQYFGPGTRLTVL.

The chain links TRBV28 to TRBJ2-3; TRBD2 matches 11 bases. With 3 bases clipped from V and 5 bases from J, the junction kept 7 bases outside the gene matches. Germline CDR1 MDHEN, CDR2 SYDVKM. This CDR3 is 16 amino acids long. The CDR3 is CASSFLAGGIRDTQYF. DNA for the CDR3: TGTGCCAGCAGTTTCCTAGCGGGAGGTATTAGAGATACGCAGTATTTT.

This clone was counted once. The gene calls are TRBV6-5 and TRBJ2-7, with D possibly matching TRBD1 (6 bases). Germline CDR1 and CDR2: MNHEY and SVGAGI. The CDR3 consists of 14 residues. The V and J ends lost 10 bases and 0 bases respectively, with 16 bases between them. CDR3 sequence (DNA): TGTGCCACCAGACGGCAGGGGTCCTCCTACGAGCAGTACTTC. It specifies CATRRQGSSYEQYF.

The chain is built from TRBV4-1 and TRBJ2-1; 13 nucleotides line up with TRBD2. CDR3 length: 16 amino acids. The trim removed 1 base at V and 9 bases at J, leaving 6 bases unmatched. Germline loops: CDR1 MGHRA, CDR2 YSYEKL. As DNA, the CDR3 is TGCGCCAGCAGCCAAGTCCCGGGACTAGCGGGAAGTGAGCAGTTCTTC. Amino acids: CASSQVPGLAGSEQFF.

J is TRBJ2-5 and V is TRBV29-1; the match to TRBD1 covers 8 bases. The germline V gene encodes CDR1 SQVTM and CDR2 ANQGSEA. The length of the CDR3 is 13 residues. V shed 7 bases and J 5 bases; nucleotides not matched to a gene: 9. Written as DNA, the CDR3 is TGCAGCGCCAAACGCAGGGGGCGGGAGACCCAGTACTTC. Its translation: CSAKRRGRETQYF.

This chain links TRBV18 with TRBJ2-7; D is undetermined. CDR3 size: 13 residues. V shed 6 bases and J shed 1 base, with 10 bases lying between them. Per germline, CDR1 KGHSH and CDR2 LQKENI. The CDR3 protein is CASSHSSSYEQYF. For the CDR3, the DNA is TGTGCCAGCTCTCATTCATCGTCCTACGAGCAGTACTTC. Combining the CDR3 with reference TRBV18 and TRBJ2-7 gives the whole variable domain NAGVMQNPRHLVRRRGQEARLRCSPMKGHSHVYWYRQLPEEGLKFMVYLQKENIIDESGMPKERFSAEFPKEGPSILRIQQVVRGDSAAYFCASSHSSSYEQYFGPGTRLTVT.

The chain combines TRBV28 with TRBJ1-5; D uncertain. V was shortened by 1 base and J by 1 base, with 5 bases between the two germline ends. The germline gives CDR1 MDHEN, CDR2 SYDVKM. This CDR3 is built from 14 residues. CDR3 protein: CASSLSASNQPQHF. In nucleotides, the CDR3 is TGTGCCAGCAGTTTATCCGCCAGCAATCAGCCCCAGCATTTT.

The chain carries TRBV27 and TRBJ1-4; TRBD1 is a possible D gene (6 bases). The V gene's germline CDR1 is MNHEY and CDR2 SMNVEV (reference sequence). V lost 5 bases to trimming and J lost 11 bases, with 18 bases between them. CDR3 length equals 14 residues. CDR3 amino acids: CASSENRVMGKLFF. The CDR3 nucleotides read TGTGCCAGCAGTGAGAACAGGGTGATGGGGAAACTGTTTTTT.

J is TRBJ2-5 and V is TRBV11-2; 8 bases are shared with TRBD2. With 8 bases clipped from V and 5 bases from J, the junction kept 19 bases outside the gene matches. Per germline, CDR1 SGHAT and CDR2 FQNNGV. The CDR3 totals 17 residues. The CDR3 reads CASHKNRGTRALETQYF. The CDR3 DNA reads TGTGCCAGCCATAAAAATCGGGGGACTAGGGCCCTGGAGACCCAGTACTTC. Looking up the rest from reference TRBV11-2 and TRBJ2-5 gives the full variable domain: EAGVAQSPRYKIIEKRQSVAFWCNPISGHATLYWYQQILGQGPKLLIQFQNNGVVDDSQLPKDRFSAERLKGVDSTLKIQPAKLEDSAVYLCASHKNRGTRALETQYFGPGTRLLVL.

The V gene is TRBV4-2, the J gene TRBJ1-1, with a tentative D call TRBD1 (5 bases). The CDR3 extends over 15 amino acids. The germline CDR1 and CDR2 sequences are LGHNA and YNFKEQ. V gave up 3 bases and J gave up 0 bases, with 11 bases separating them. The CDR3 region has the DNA TGTGCCAGCAGCCAGGCGGGACGGGTGAACACTGAAGCTTTCTTT. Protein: CASSQAGRVNTEAFF.

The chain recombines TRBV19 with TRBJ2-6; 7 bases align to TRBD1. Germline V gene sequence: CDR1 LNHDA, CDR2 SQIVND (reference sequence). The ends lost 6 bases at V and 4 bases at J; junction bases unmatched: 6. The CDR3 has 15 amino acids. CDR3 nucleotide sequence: TGTGCCAGTAGAAGAGACAGGGCCGGGGCCAACGTCCTGACTTTC. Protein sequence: CASRRDRAGANVLTF.

The DNA for the CDR3 is TGCGCCAGCAGCGGGTGGTCTAGCGGGAATAGGGTTGAGCAGTTCTTC. This codes for CASSGWSSGNRVEQFF. This chain joins TRBV5-1 and TRBJ2-1, with 9 bases identical to TRBD2. The CDR3 sequence is 16 residues long. With V trimmed by 4 bases and J by 9 bases, 14 bases remained unmatched. Germline CDR1 SGHRS, CDR2 YFSETQ.

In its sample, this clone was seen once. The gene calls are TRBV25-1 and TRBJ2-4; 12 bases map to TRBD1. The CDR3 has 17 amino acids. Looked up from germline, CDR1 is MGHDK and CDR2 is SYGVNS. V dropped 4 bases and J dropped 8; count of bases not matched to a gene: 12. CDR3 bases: TGTGCCAGCAGTGCCCGGAAAGGGACAGGGGGCGCGGACATTCAGTACTTC. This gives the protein CASSARKGTGGADIQYF.

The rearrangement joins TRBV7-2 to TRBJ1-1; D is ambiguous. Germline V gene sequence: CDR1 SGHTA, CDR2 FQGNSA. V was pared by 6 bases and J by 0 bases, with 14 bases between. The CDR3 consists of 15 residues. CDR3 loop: CASRRPQSMNTEAFF. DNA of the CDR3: TGTGCCAGCAGACGACCGCAGTCCATGAACACTGAAGCTTTCTTT.

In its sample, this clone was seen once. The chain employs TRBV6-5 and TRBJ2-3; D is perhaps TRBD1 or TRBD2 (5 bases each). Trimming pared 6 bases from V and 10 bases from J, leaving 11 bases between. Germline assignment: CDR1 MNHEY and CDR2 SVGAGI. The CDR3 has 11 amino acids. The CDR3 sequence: CASSVGVAQYF. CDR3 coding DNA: TGTGCCAGCAGCGTGGGGGTCGCGCAGTATTTT.

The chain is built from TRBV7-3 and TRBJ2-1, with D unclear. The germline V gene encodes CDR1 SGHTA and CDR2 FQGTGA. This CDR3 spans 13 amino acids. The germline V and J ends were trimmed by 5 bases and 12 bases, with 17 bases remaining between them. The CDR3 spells CASSPRAAAPQFF. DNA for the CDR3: TGTGCCAGCAGCCCCCGCGCCGCGGCCCCGCAGTTCTTC.

CDR3 sequence reads: CASSWTGNTGELFF. DNA for the CDR3: TGCGCCAGCAGTTGGACAGGGAACACCGGGGAGCTGTTTTTT. The rearrangement uses TRBV5-1 and TRBJ2-2; 7 bases line up with TRBD1. The ends lost 5 bases at V and 1 base at J; junction bases unmatched: 2. The CDR3 length is 14 residues. Germline lookup yields CDR1 SGHRS and CDR2 YFSETQ.

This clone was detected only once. The CDR3 sequence is CASSYSGGRGVEQYF. The CDR3 nucleotides read TGTGCCAGCAGTTACTCTGGCGGGAGAGGGGTTGAGCAGTACTTC. The gene calls are TRBV6-6 and TRBJ2-7; 7 nucleotides agree with TRBD2. CDR1 and CDR2 from the germline V gene are MNHNY and SVGAGI (reference sequence). V was clipped by 0 bases and J by 7 bases; unmatched bases: 9. The CDR3 loop spans 15 amino acids.

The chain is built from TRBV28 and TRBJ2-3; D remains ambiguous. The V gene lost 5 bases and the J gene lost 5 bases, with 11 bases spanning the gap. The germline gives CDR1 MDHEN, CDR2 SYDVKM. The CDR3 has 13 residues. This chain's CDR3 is CASSKVWGDTQYF. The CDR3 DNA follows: TGTGCCAGCAGTAAGGTCTGGGGAGATACGCAGTATTTT.